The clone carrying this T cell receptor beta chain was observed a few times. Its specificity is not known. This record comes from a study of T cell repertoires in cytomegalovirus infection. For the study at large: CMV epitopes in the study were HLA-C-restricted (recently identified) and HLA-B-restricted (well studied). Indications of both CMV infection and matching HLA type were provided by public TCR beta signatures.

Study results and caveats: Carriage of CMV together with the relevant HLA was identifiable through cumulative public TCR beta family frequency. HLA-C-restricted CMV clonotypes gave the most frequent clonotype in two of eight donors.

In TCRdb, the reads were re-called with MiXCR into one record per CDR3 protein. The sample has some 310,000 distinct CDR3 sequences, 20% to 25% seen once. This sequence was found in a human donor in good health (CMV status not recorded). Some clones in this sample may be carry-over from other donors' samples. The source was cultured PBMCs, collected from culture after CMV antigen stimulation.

CDR3 amino acids: CASSLQGYNSPLHF. The CDR3 bases are TGTGCCAGCAGTTTACAGGGATATAATTCACCCCTCCACTTT. This sequence joins TRBV12-3 or TRBV12-4 and TRBJ1-6; a possible D gene is TRBD1 (5 bases). The CDR3 contains 14 residues. V gave up 2 bases and J gave up 4 bases, with 6 bases separating them.